These T cell receptor beta chains were read from a single sample in a study of blood T cell repertoires in COVID-19. Profiled with immunoSEQ multiplex PCR; TCRdb holds only in-frame clones, not every one. Among about 480,000 clones, roughly 88% were seen once, and the ten largest hold approximately 2%. Sequenced input: PBMCs or T cells enriched from blood (not recorded which). The source is a woman aged 40-49 years who had recovered from COVID-19. Each CDR3 is given with its conserved first and last residue. The order of the fields is clone size, J gene, D gene, V gene, CDR3 protein, CDR3 DNA. A D gene is named only where the DNA matches it firmly. Size is stated for part of the rows, as once, few or many counts, or as a class when the clone is expanded.

- | TRBJ1-1 | - | TRBV29-1 | CSVGEGRTTEAFF | TGCAGCGTTGGGGAGGGTAGAACCACTGAAGCTTTCTTT
- | TRBJ2-1 | TRBD2 | TRBV6-5 | CASSTLAGSYNEQFF | TGTGCCAGCAGCACACTAGCGGGATCCTACAATGAGCAGTTCTTC
- | TRBJ1-1 | - | TRBV12-5 | CASGLVGGYSTEAFF | TGTGCTAGTGGTTTGGTAGGAGGGTATAGCACTGAAGCTTTCTTT
- | TRBJ2-7 | TRBD2 | TRBV6-4 | CASSVRASGSYYEQYF | TGTGCCAGCAGTGTAAGGGCTAGCGGGAGCTATTACGAGCAGTACTTC
- | TRBJ1-1 | TRBD1 | TRBV5-1 | CASSPITGENTEAFF | TGCGCCAGCAGCCCTATAACAGGGGAGAACACTGAAGCTTTCTTT
- | TRBJ2-7 | TRBD2 | TRBV4-2 | CASSQVVRTSVLYEQYF | TGTGCCAGCAGCCAAGTCGTCCGGACTAGCGTCTTATACGAGCAGTACTTC
- | TRBJ2-2 | - | TRBV7-7 | CASSYRVNTGELFF | TGTGCCAGCAGTTACAGGGTGAACACCGGGGAGCTGTTTTTT
- | TRBJ2-7 | TRBD2 | TRBV6-2/TRBV6-3 | CASSKGLAGTPPGEQYF | TGTGCCAGCAGTAAGGGACTAGCGGGTACCCCTCCAGGAGAGCAGTACTTC
- | TRBJ2-3 | TRBD2 | TRBV29-1 | CSVGPGTSEGPGTQYF | TGCAGCGTGGGCCCCGGGACTAGCGAGGGCCCGGGTACGCAGTATTTT
- | TRBJ1-4 | TRBD1 | TRBV3-1/TRBV3-2 | CASSPLGQTGRAFF | TGTGCCAGCAGCCCCTTGGGACAGACAGGTCGGGCATTTTTT
- | TRBJ2-4 | TRBD2 | TRBV7-2 | CASSLRGGFSVLAKNIQYF | TGTGCCAGCAGCTTACGGGGGGGATTCAGCGTTCTAGCCAAAAACATTCAGTACTTC
- | TRBJ2-3 | TRBD1 | TRBV9 | CASSLRTGGSTDTQYF | TGTGCCAGCAGCCTCCGGACAGGGGGGTCCACAGATACGCAGTATTTT
- | TRBJ2-5 | - | TRBV18 | CASSPKSGRETQYF | TGTGCCAGCTCACCAAAAAGCGGTCGGGAGACCCAGTACTTC
- | TRBJ2-7 | TRBD2 | TRBV5-1 | CASSHSGISEQYF | TGCGCCAGCAGCCACAGCGGGATAAGTGAGCAGTACTTC
- | TRBJ1-5 | - | TRBV6-5 | CARGHLKGKHF | TGTGCCAGGGGACACCTTAAAGGTAAGCATTTT
- | TRBJ2-7 | - | TRBV27 | CASSFGRGYEQYF | TGTGCCAGCAGTTTCGGTAGGGGCTACGAGCAGTACTTC
- | TRBJ2-7 | TRBD1 | TRBV7-2 | CASSSSTAGTVTTRQYF | TGTGCCAGCAGCTCCTCCACCGCCGGGACAGTAACCACTAGGCAGTACTTC
- | TRBJ1-1 | TRBD1 | TRBV9 | CASSPGQGLPRNTEAFF | TGTGCCAGCAGCCCCGGACAGGGTCTTCCTAGGAACACTGAAGCTTTCTTT
- | TRBJ1-3 | TRBD1 | TRBV5-4 | CASSSGQENTIYF | TGTGCCAGCAGCTCTGGACAGGAAAACACCATATATTTT
- | TRBJ1-2 | TRBD1 | TRBV11-3 | CASSPGQMPNYGYTF | TGTGCCAGCAGTCCGGGACAGATGCCTAACTATGGCTACACCTTC
- | TRBJ2-5 | TRBD1 | TRBV7-2 | CASSSGTGANFQETQYF | TGTGCCAGCAGCTCCGGGACAGGGGCTAATTTTCAAGAGACCCAGTACTTC
- | TRBJ2-2 | - | TRBV6-5 | CASTRQTNTGELFF | TGTGCCAGCACCCGACAAACGAACACCGGGGAGCTGTTTTTT
- | TRBJ2-7 | - | TRBV16 | CASSQSYGKYEQYF | TGTGCCAGCAGCCAATCGTACGGTAAATACGAGCAGTACTTC
- | TRBJ2-1 | TRBD2 | TRBV6-2/TRBV6-3 | CASSRLAGGYNEQFF | TGTGCCAGCAGTCGACTAGCGGGAGGTTACAATGAGCAGTTCTTC
- | TRBJ2-7 | TRBD2 | TRBV5-4 | CASSPGGLAGVYEQYF | TGTGCCAGCAGCCCGGGGGGACTAGCGGGAGTCTACGAGCAGTACTTC
- | TRBJ2-1 | - | TRBV5-4 | CASSLRESSYNEQFF | TGTGCCAGCAGCTTGCGCGAGAGCTCCTACAATGAGCAGTTCTTC
many | TRBJ2-1 | TRBD1 | TRBV6-4 | CASSDQPGQGYSEQFF | TGTGCCAGCAGTGACCAACCGGGACAGGGGTATAGTGAGCAGTTCTTC
- | TRBJ2-2 | TRBD2 | TRBV7-8 | CASSPQSLAGEGGELFF | TGTGCCAGCAGCCCCCAGTCGCTAGCGGGAGAAGGCGGGGAGCTGTTTTTT
- | TRBJ2-1 | - | TRBV5-5 | CASSLLGSISYNEQFF | TGTGCCAGCAGCTTGTTGGGGAGTATCTCCTACAATGAGCAGTTCTTC
- | TRBJ2-5 | - | TRBV30 | CAMEAGPGETQYF | TGTGCCATGGAAGCGGGCCCCGGAGAGACCCAGTACTTC
- | TRBJ2-1 | TRBD2 | TRBV5-1 | CASRGGGQDNEQFF | TGCGCCAGCCGCGGGGGAGGGCAGGACAATGAGCAGTTCTTC
- | TRBJ2-1 | - | TRBV11-2 | CASSSLNSYNEQFF | TGTGCCAGCAGCTCTCTAAACTCCTACAATGAGCAGTTCTTC
- | TRBJ2-7 | - | TRBV6-5 | CASSYGQIYEQHF | TGTGCCAGCAGTTATGGACAGATCTACGAGCAGCACTTC